What follows describes a single T cell receptor (beta chain). Produced via immunoSEQ multiplex PCR; TCRdb's table is partial and in-frame only. The sample has some 2,500,000 clones; 93% are singletons. This record comes from a study of shared clonotypes between healthy human individuals. The CDR3 spans 16 residues. Germline V gene lookup returns CDR1 MGHDK and CDR2 SYGVNS. V lost 8 bases, J lost 0 bases, and 11 bases stayed unmatched. The source material was naive CD4+ T cells from PBMCs. Subset reported: CD45RA+ positively selected. The TCR sequence derives from a man aged 18-30 years in good health. Some clones in this sample may be carry-over from other donors' samples. The J gene is TRBJ2-3, the V gene TRBV25-1; TRBD2 agrees at 7 bases. CDR3 bases: TGTGCCAGCGCGCTGGGGCTAGCGGAGAGCACAGATACGCAGTATTTT. This translates into CASALGLAESTDTQYF.